What follows are 21 T cell receptor beta chains derived from one specimen sequenced in a study of molecular identifiers for immune sequencing clone quantification. TCRdb fed the PCR reads into MiXCR, producing one record per CDR3 protein. The profile shows about 40,000 distinct CDR3 sequences, roughly 18% of them singletons. Sequencing input: naive CD8+ T cells from blood, with Jurkat cell RNA spiked in. The subset here: FACS-sorted CD8+CD4-CCR7+CD45RA+ naive T cells. Receptor source: a human donor in good health. Some libraries in this study had Jurkat cell RNA spiked in.

This clonotype was counted many times. The chain links TRBV5-1 to TRBJ2-2, with TRBD2 matching over 13 bases. CDR3 length: 18 amino acids. From germline, CDR1 is SGHRS and CDR2 YFSETQ. V dropped 0 bases and J dropped 5; count of bases not matched to a gene: 7. CDR3 region: CASSLEILAGGPTGELFF. CDR3 DNA sequence: TGCGCCAGCAGCTTGGAAATACTAGCGGGAGGGCCTACCGGGGAGCTGTTTTTT.

The chain couples TRBV11-2 to TRBJ2-3; possibly TRBD2 for D (5 bases). The CDR3 is 14 amino acids. V gave up 3 bases and J gave up 7 bases, with 14 bases separating them. Germline CDR1 and CDR2: SGHAT and FQNNGV. The CDR3 protein is CASSLSGSGNTQYF. The CDR3 DNA sequence: TGTGCCAGCAGCTTGAGTGGGAGTGGGAATACGCAGTATTTT.

Ten or more counts support this clonotype. The chain combines TRBV10-3 with TRBJ2-7; 8 bases are shared with TRBD2. V gave up 3 bases and J gave up 3 bases; unmatched junction bases: 7. Germline loops: CDR1 ENHRY, CDR2 SYGVKD. The CDR3 sequence is 15 residues long. In DNA form, the CDR3 reads TGTGCCATCAGTGAACCGGGTCTAGCGGGCTACGAGCAGTACTTC. Translated, it gives CAISEPGLAGYEQYF.

Points on this clonotype: An end of the junction differs from the germline gene, which may be a read error. This chain's CDR3 is CSADRDYGQYF. Written as DNA, the CDR3 is TGCAGTGCGGACAGGGATTACGGGCAGTACTTC. The chain links TRBV20-1 to TRBJ2-7, with 8 bases that match TRBD1. CDR1 is DFQATT and CDR2 is SNEGSKA in the germline V gene (reference sequence). This CDR3 is built from 11 residues.

This clonotype occurred a few times. The chain recombines TRBV10-3 with TRBJ1-5, with D hard to call. The CDR3 has 14 amino acids. Between the trimmed V and J ends, which lost 2 bases and 0 bases, there was a span of 5 bases. Germline V gives CDR1 ENHRY, CDR2 SYGVKD. The CDR3 region has the DNA TGTGCCATCAGTGAGGGAAGTAGCAATCAGCCCCAGCATTTT. Its translation: CAISEGSSNQPQHF.

This clonotype showed up just a few times. V and J are TRBV9 and TRBJ2-7; 7 bases are a match to TRBD2. J was trimmed by 2 bases and V by 0 bases; bases with no gene match: 2. CDR3 length: 14 residues. The V gene's germline CDR1 is SGDLS and CDR2 YYNGEE. The chain's CDR3 is CASSVGGSTYEQYF. Written as DNA, the CDR3 is TGTGCCAGCAGCGTAGGCGGGAGCACCTACGAGCAGTACTTC.

The chain employs TRBV4-1 and TRBJ2-7; perhaps TRBD2 as D (5 bases). Per the germline V gene, CDR1 is MGHRA and CDR2 is YSYEKL. The CDR3 is made up of 12 amino acids. V was shortened by 0 bases and J by 7 bases, with 7 bases between the two germline ends. The CDR3 reads CASSQDRGEQYF. The CDR3 coding sequence is TGCGCCAGCAGCCAAGATAGAGGGGAGCAGTACTTC.

In its sample, this clonotype was seen many times. The CDR3 nucleotides read TGTGCCAGCAGCTTAGAGCACACGCAAGAGACCCAGTACTTC. This codes for CASSLEHTQETQYF. The chain has TRBV7-9 and TRBJ2-5; D is ambiguous. CDR3 length equals 14 residues. V gave up 1 base and J gave up 2 bases, with 8 bases separating them. CDR1 SEHNR and CDR2 FQNEAQ come from the germline V gene (reference sequence).

This clonotype was detected many times. The V call is TRBV7-8, the J call TRBJ2-3; D is ambiguous. Germline V gives CDR1 SGHVS, CDR2 FQNEAQ. The CDR3 contains 12 residues. The V gene lost 1 base and the J gene lost 4 bases, with 3 bases spanning the gap. CDR3 loop: CASSLGADTQYF. The DNA for the CDR3 is TGTGCCAGCAGCTTAGGGGCAGATACGCAGTATTTT.

V and J are TRBV3-1 and TRBJ2-1, with 11 nucleotides matching TRBD2. This CDR3 contains 17 residues. V was pared by 7 bases and J by 3 bases, with 11 bases of the junction left unmatched. CDR1 is LGHDT and CDR2 is YNNKEL in the germline V gene (reference sequence). The CDR3 loop is CASNALGTSGVYNEQFF. In DNA form, the CDR3 reads TGTGCCAGCAACGCGTTAGGGACTAGCGGAGTCTACAATGAGCAGTTCTTC.

This clonotype occurred many times. Here the CDR3 reads CASSYGLYEQYF. CDR3 in DNA: TGTGCCAGCAGCTATGGGCTATACGAGCAGTACTTC. The chain joins TRBV7-9 to TRBJ2-7; no definite D call. Germline V gene sequence: CDR1 SEHNR, CDR2 FQNEAQ (reference sequence). Trimming removed 4 bases at V and 4 bases at J, with 8 bases between. The CDR3 loop spans 12 amino acids.

This clonotype has at least ten counts. This chain joins TRBV7-9 and TRBJ1-5, with 8 bases matching TRBD1. V was pared by 5 bases and J by 6 bases, with 9 bases of the junction left unmatched. Germline values: CDR1 SEHNR, CDR2 FQNEAQ (reference sequence). This CDR3 has 15 amino acids. The chain's CDR3 is CASSAPGQASQPQHF. The CDR3 coding sequence is TGTGCCAGCAGCGCACCGGGACAGGCGAGTCAGCCCCAGCATTTT.

This clonotype was seen repeatedly, ten times or more. V usage is TRBV5-8 and J usage is TRBJ1-3; TRBD1 aligns across 10 bases. The CDR3 consists of 17 residues. J was trimmed by 3 bases and V by 2 bases; bases with no gene match: 8. Germline V gene lookup returns CDR1 SGHTS and CDR2 YDEGEE. In DNA, the CDR3 is TGTGCCAGCAGCTTTACTACCGGGACAGGGGTTGGAAACACCATATATTTT. It yields the protein CASSFTTGTGVGNTIYF.

The chain is built from TRBV25-1 and TRBJ2-1; 8 nucleotides align to TRBD2. The trim removed 4 bases at V and 9 bases at J, leaving 2 bases unmatched. The CDR3 has 12 residues. CDR1 is MGHDK, CDR2 SYGVNS, per germline. CDR3 sequence reads: CASSGAGGEQFF. The CDR3 DNA reads as TGTGCCAGCAGTGGGGCGGGGGGTGAGCAGTTCTTC.

CDR3 DNA sequence: TGTGCCAGCGGGGGTGGGGGCGGATGGACCCAGTACTTC. Residues: CASGGGGGWTQYF. This chain joins TRBV12-3 or TRBV12-4 and TRBJ2-5; D is possibly TRBD1 (6 bases). The V end was cut by 8 bases, the J end by 7 bases, with 17 bases between. The CDR3 covers 13 residues.

The CDR3 DNA follows: TGTGCCAGCAGCTTAGACAGAGCCACCGCTAACTATGGCTACACCTTC. Its protein product is CASSLDRATANYGYTF. This chain connects TRBV7-8 to TRBJ1-2; no reliable D call. The germline V and J ends were trimmed by 1 base and 0 bases, with 12 bases remaining between them. Germline assignment: CDR1 SGHVS and CDR2 FQNEAQ. This CDR3 is 16 amino acids long.

This clonotype showed up many times. The CDR3 spells CASSLIGTYEQYF. The CDR3 coding sequence is TGTGCCAGCAGTTTGATCGGGACCTACGAGCAGTACTTC. The chain is built from TRBV27 and TRBJ2-7, with a tentative D call TRBD2 (5 bases). The CDR3 is 13 residues long. CDR1 MNHEY and CDR2 SMNVEV come from the germline V gene (reference sequence). With 3 bases removed from V and 2 bases from J, the gap between germline ends came to 8 bases.

This clonotype has a count of ten or more. The chain employs TRBV27 and TRBJ1-4, with 7 bases matching TRBD1. CDR3 length equals 16 residues. Losses at the gene ends were 6 bases for V and 0 bases for J; bases not matched to a gene: 7. Germline V lookup: CDR1 MNHEY, CDR2 SMNVEV (reference sequence). CDR3 residues: CASREEQGTTNEKLFF. The CDR3 nucleotides are TGTGCCAGCAGGGAAGAACAGGGGACAACTAATGAAAAACTGTTTTTT.

This chain connects TRBV4-1 to TRBJ2-5; 7 bases map to TRBD1. From germline, CDR1 is MGHRA and CDR2 YSYEKL. The CDR3 runs to 16 residues. V dropped 3 bases and J dropped 5; count of bases not matched to a gene: 12. The CDR3 DNA sequence: TGCGCCAGCAGCCAGGCAGGGGGTGGGCCTCAGGAGACCCAGTACTTC. Encoded protein: CASSQAGGGPQETQYF.

As concerns this clonotype: A read error may be the cause here, since a much bigger clone is one base away. V gene TRBV5-6 combines with J gene TRBJ2-7; perhaps TRBD1 as D (6 bases). Germline V gene lookup returns CDR1 SGHDT and CDR2 YYEEEE. The CDR3 sequence is 12 residues long. The CDR3 region is CASRLGALEQYF. In DNA form, the CDR3 reads TGTGCCAGCAGATTGGGGGCCCTCGAGCAGTACTTC. Together with reference TRBV5-6 and TRBJ2-7, the CDR3 gives the full variable domain: DAGVTQSPTHLIKTRGQQVTLRCSPKSGHDTVSWYQQALGQGPQFIFQYYEEEERQRGNFPDRFSGHQFPNYSSELNVNALLLGDSALYLCASRLGALEQYFGPGTRLTVT.

This clonotype was seen many times. This sequence joins TRBV7-8 and TRBJ2-1, with TRBD1 identical over 9 bases. With 5 bases clipped from V and 5 bases from J, the junction kept 10 bases outside the gene matches. The germline V gene has CDR1 SGHVS and CDR2 FQNEAQ. The CDR3 covers 16 residues. The CDR3 DNA follows: TGTGCCAGCAGCATTCGGGACAGGGAGTCCCACAATGAGCAGTTCTTC. Protein sequence: CASSIRDRESHNEQFF.